The rows below give T cell receptor beta chains drawn from one sample of a study of cytomegalovirus exposure and HLA in healthy donors. Data came from immunoSEQ multiplex PCR; TCRdb stores just in-frame clones and leaves some out. The sample contains 120,000 to 150,000 clones, more than 65% of which appear only once. Material for sequencing was PBMCs. The receptor source for this set is a woman aged 30 to 39 in good health and CMV-seronegative. Each CDR3 is given with its conserved first and last residue. D genes are given only for firm matches. Size values are once, few and many counts, or a class for expanded clones, and some rows have none.

length,D,J,size,V,DNA,CDR3
13,TRBD2,TRBJ2-7,-,TRBV6-1,TGTGCCAGTAGACTAGCAAGCGCCCACGAGCAGTACTTC,CASRLASAHEQYF
14,-,TRBJ2-2,-,TRBV30,TGTGCCTGGAGGCAGGGAATGGACACCGGGGAGCTGTTTTTT,CAWRQGMDTGELFF
15,-,TRBJ1-4,-,TRBV5-5,TGTGCCAGCAGCCCCGCAGGGGTTAATGATGAAAAACTGTTTTTT,CASSPAGVNDEKLFF
14,-,TRBJ2-7,few,TRBV5-1,TGCGCCAGCAGCGCGGGTACTCCCACCTACGAGCAGTACTTC,CASSAGTPTYEQYF
15,-,TRBJ2-2,few,TRBV11-3,TGTGCCAGCAGCCCGCAACCTATGAACACCGGGGAGCTGTTTTTT,CASSPQPMNTGELFF
15,-,TRBJ2-1,-,TRBV7-2,TGTGCCAGCAGCTTAGCAGCGGTCGGATTCAATGAGCAGTTCTTC,CASSLAAVGFNEQFF
11,-,TRBJ2-7,-,TRBV7-2,TGTGCCAGCAGCCGAGCCTACGAGCAGTACTTC,CASSRAYEQYF
11,-,TRBJ1-2,-,TRBV7-9,TGTGCCAGCAGCGCGGCCTATGGCTACACCTTC,CASSAAYGYTF
17,TRBD1,TRBJ1-4,-,TRBV4-2,TGTGCCAGCAGCCAACGCAAAAAGACAGGGGGGGAAGAAAAACTGTTTTTT,CASSQRKKTGGEEKLFF
15,-,TRBJ1-4,-,TRBV28,TGTGCCAGCAGAATACGCGGGACAACTAATGAAAAACTGTTTTTT,CASRIRGTTNEKLFF
17,TRBD1,TRBJ1-5,few,TRBV2,TGTGCCAGCAGTGACGATTTGCCAGGGGGAAGCAATCAGCCCCAGCATTTT,CASSDDLPGGSNQPQHF
15,TRBD1,TRBJ2-1,-,TRBV5-4,TGTGCCAGCAGCTTTTATGGGACAGGGTCCAATGAGCAGTTCTTC,CASSFYGTGSNEQFF
12,-,TRBJ2-3,-,TRBV29-1,TGCAGCGGAAGTCGGGGCACAGATACGCAGTATTTT,CSGSRGTDTQYF
14,-,TRBJ2-2,-,TRBV7-2,TGTGCCAGCAGGCGGGCAGGGACTGACGGGGAGCTGTTTTTT,CASRRAGTDGELFF
14,TRBD1,TRBJ2-2,-,TRBV7-2,TGTGCCAGCAGGACGGGACAGCACACCGGGGAGCTGTTTTTT,CASRTGQHTGELFF
14,TRBD1,TRBJ1-1,-,TRBV6-1,TGTGCCAGCTTAATCACAGGGGCGGGCACTGAAGCTTTCTTT,CASLITGAGTEAFF
18,TRBD1,TRBJ2-7,-,TRBV12-5,TGTGCTAGTGGTTTGGAACCCCCGGACAGGGAGGTTATAGACGAGCAGTACTTC,CASGLEPPDREVIDEQYF
15,-,TRBJ2-1,-,TRBV6-5,TGTGCCAGCAGTTACCAATTCTCCCCCCCTAGTGAGCAGTTCTTC,CASSYQFSPPSEQFF
14,-,TRBJ1-2,few,TRBV9,TGTGCCAGCAGCGTGGCTTACAGGTCCTATGGCTACACCTTC,CASSVAYRSYGYTF
17,-,TRBJ2-1,-,TRBV29-1,TGCAGCGTCGAGGGCATGCCTACTAAGGGGGGGATAAATGAGCAGTTCTTC,CSVEGMPTKGGINEQFF
18,-,TRBJ2-6,-,TRBV7-9,TGTGCCAGCAGCTCAACTGGCGGTCCTAGCTCTGGGGCCAACGTCCTGACTTTC,CASSSTGGPSSGANVLTF
14,TRBD1,TRBJ2-7,-,TRBV9,TGTGCCAGCAGCGGACAGGGGCTCCCCTACGAGCAGTACTTC,CASSGQGLPYEQYF
15,TRBD1,TRBJ1-4,few,TRBV27,TGTGCCAGCAGGGGATGGGGACAGACTAATGAAAAACTGTTTTTT,CASRGWGQTNEKLFF
13,-,TRBJ2-2,-,TRBV27,TGTGCCAGCAGTTTTCTGAACACCGGGGAGCTGTTTTTT,CASSFLNTGELFF
16,TRBD1,TRBJ2-6,few,TRBV11-2,TGTGCCAGCAGCTTCTCAGGGGGATCTGGGGCCAACGTCCTGACTTTC,CASSFSGGSGANVLTF
13,-,TRBJ1-2,-,TRBV7-8,TGTGCCAGCAGCTTATTCCGGAGCTATGGCTACACCTTC,CASSLFRSYGYTF
15,-,TRBJ2-3,-,TRBV5-6,TGTGCCAGCAGCTTGTTAACGGGAGTAGCAGATACGCAGTATTTT,CASSLLTGVADTQYF
14,TRBD1,TRBJ1-6,-,TRBV6-6,TGTGCCAGCAGCCCCCAGGGGGCTGACTCACCCCTCCACTTT,CASSPQGADSPLHF
15,-,TRBJ1-2,-,TRBV7-3,TGTGCCAGCAGCCAAGGGCAGGGGTCTAACTATGGCTACACCTTC,CASSQGQGSNYGYTF
16,-,TRBJ1-3,-,TRBV9,TGTGCCAGCAGCGTCGGAGGGAGTCCTGCTGGAAACACCATATATTTT,CASSVGGSPAGNTIYF
17,TRBD2,TRBJ2-5,-,TRBV4-2,TGTGCCAGCAGCCAAGATGGTGCGGGGGGGGGCCAAGAGACCCAGTACTTC,CASSQDGAGGGQETQYF
18,-,TRBJ1-4,-,TRBV1,TGCACCAGCAGCCAAGATCCCAGACTGGCCGGGGCTAATGAAAAACTGTTTTTT,CTSSQDPRLAGANEKLFF
14,TRBD1,TRBJ1-1,-,TRBV28,TGTGCCAGCAGCTCGGGACAGGGGACCACTGAAGCTTTCTTT,CASSSGQGTTEAFF
15,TRBD2,TRBJ2-3,-,TRBV19,TGTGCCAGTAGGGGTCGGGGAAGCGGGGGGGAGACGCAGTATTTT,CASRGRGSGGETQYF
13,TRBD1,TRBJ1-5,-,TRBV19,TGTGCCAGTAGTAGACAGGGAGGTCAGCCCCAGCATTTT,CASSRQGGQPQHF
14,-,TRBJ2-2,-,TRBV30,TGTGCCTGGAGTACAGGGCCAAGTGCGGGGGAGCTGTTTTTT,CAWSTGPSAGELFF
15,-,TRBJ1-2,-,TRBV7-9,TGTGCCAGCAGCTTAGCTGCGGGGGGCACCTATGGCTACACCTTC,CASSLAAGGTYGYTF
15,-,TRBJ1-4,-,TRBV19,TGTGCCAGTAGTATGGGAGGATCAACTAATGAAAAACTGTCTTTT,CASSMGGSTNEKLSF
12,-,TRBJ2-1,-,TRBV10-3,TGTGCCATCGGGGGGGCGGGTGATGAGCAGTTCTTC,CAIGGAGDEQFF
14,TRBD1,TRBJ1-5,-,TRBV18,TGTGCCAGCTCGCTCACAGGGGCGGGTCAGCCCCAGCATTTT,CASSLTGAGQPQHF
14,-,TRBJ2-7,-,TRBV9,TGTGCCAGCAGCCCCCAAGACGCGGGGTGGGAGCAGTACTTC,CASSPQDAGWEQYF